What follows are 14 T cell receptor beta chains derived from one specimen sequenced in a study of blood T cell repertoires in COVID-19. Only in-frame clones appear in the TCRdb table, and some are missing; sequencing was by immunoSEQ multiplex PCR. The sample consists of over 80,000 clones, roughly nine tenths of them appearing once. Source material: peripheral blood. The source of these receptors is a man aged 55-75 years with acute or convalescent COVID-19.

This chain connects TRBV29-1 to TRBJ1-3; D is uncertain. Germline V lookup: CDR1 SQVTM, CDR2 ANQGSEA. This CDR3 comprises 14 residues. The V and J ends lost 3 bases and 3 bases respectively, with 12 bases between them. CDR3 loop: CSVDLDGFGNTIYF. The CDR3, as DNA: TGCAGCGTTGATCTAGATGGGTTTGGAAACACCATATATTTT.

The chain carries TRBV4-3 and TRBJ2-2; 9 bases line up with TRBD1. V was clipped by 0 bases and J by 11 bases; unmatched bases: 4. This CDR3 is built from 14 residues. CDR1 and CDR2 from the germline V gene are LGHNA and YSLEER. DNA for the CDR3: TGCGCCAGCAGCCAAGATATAACAGGGGGCGAGCTGTTTTTT. Protein product: CASSQDITGGELFF.

This sequence joins TRBV27 and TRBJ2-4, with D uncertain. Germline V gives CDR1 MNHEY, CDR2 SMNVEV (reference sequence). This CDR3 spans 13 amino acids. Trimming stripped 2 bases from V and 2 bases from J, with 4 bases between. The CDR3, as DNA: TGTGCCAGCAGTTTAGGGCCCAAAAACATTCAGTACTTC. Translating gives CASSLGPKNIQYF.

CDR3 sequence: CASSFEGYEQYF. The CDR3 nucleotides read TGTGCCAGCAGCTTCGAGGGCTACGAGCAGTACTTC. The chain has TRBV7-9 and TRBJ2-7; possible D gene TRBD2, 5 bases. The germline CDR1 and CDR2 sequences are SEHNR and FQNEAQ (reference sequence). V lost 3 bases and J 3 bases, leaving 6 bases between the germline ends. This CDR3 is built from 12 residues. The complete variable domain, with remaining parts taken from reference TRBV7-9 and TRBJ2-7, reads DTGVSQNPRHKITKRGQNVTFRCDPISEHNRLYWYRQTLGQGPEFLTYFQNEAQLEKSRLLSDRFSAERPKGSFSTLEIQRTEQGDSAMYLCASSFEGYEQYFGPGTRLTVT.

The J gene is TRBJ2-5, the V gene TRBV2, with TRBD2 as a possible D gene (5 bases). CDR1 is SNHLY and CDR2 is FYNNEI in the germline V gene. Trimming took 2 bases from V and 7 from J, leaving 14 bases between them. The CDR3 loop spans 14 amino acids. The CDR3 spells CASSENRGWGTQYF. CDR3 in DNA: TGTGCCAGCAGTGAAAACCGGGGTTGGGGGACCCAGTACTTC.

The chain is built from TRBV28 and TRBJ2-2, with D possibly TRBD2 on 5 matching bases. V was pared by 3 bases and J by 4 bases, with 18 bases between. The V gene's germline CDR1 is MDHEN and CDR2 SYDVKM. The CDR3 covers 17 residues. CDR3 in amino acids: CASSFAGAGRSTGELFF. CDR3 in DNA: TGTGCCAGCAGTTTTGCAGGCGCTGGGAGATCCACCGGGGAGCTGTTTTTT.

The CDR3 DNA reads as TGTGCCAGCAGCCAAGGGGACAGGGGGCTTAATGAGCAGTTCTTC. It specifies CASSQGDRGLNEQFF. The V call is TRBV4-2, the J call TRBJ2-1; 12 bases agree with TRBD1. The junction had 2 bases not matched to a gene; V was cut back by 1 base and J by 7 bases. CDR3 length: 15 residues. Germline CDR1 and CDR2: LGHNA and YNFKEQ.

CDR3 amino acids: CASSADRTNEKLFF. In nucleotides, the CDR3 is TGTGCCAGCAGCGCGGACAGAACTAATGAAAAACTGTTTTTT. This chain connects TRBV9 to TRBJ1-4, with D perhaps matching TRBD1 (6 bases). Trimming removed 3 bases at V and 1 base at J, with 7 bases between. Germline CDR1 is SGDLS and CDR2 is YYNGEE. The CDR3 loop spans 14 amino acids. The entire variable domain, with the rest obtained from reference TRBV9 and TRBJ1-4, is as follows: DSGVTQTPKHLITATGQRVTLRCSPRSGDLSVYWYQQSLDQGLQFLIQYYNGEERAKGNILERFSAQQFPDLHSELNLSSLELGDSALYFCASSADRTNEKLFFGSGTQLSVL.

The chain has TRBV13 and TRBJ2-5; TRBD2 aligns across 9 bases. The germline CDR1 and CDR2 sequences are PRHDT and FYEKMQ (reference sequence). V shed 4 bases, J shed 5 bases, and the junction held 14 bases outside the gene matches. This CDR3 contains 17 residues. The CDR3 sequence is CASSSSTSGLQGETQYF. Here the CDR3 DNA reads TGTGCCAGCAGCTCATCGACTAGCGGTCTCCAGGGGGAGACCCAGTACTTC.

This clone was found once. The V gene is TRBV28, the J gene TRBJ1-5; D call uncertain. The CDR3 covers 14 residues. V was pared by 8 bases and J by 9 bases, with 20 bases between. The germline V gene has CDR1 MDHEN and CDR2 SYDVKM. The CDR3 DNA follows: TGTGCCAGCGCGAAGGGAGCAGGACCTGTGCCCCAGCATTTT. Translated: CASAKGAGPVPQHF.

V is TRBV27 and J is TRBJ2-1; 7 bases are a match to TRBD2. CDR3 length: 15 residues. Trimming cost V 3 bases and J 7 bases; bases outside gene matches: 9. Germline CDR1 and CDR2: MNHEY and SMNVEV (reference sequence). The CDR3 is CASSFGAGRGNEQFF. DNA for the CDR3: TGTGCCAGCAGTTTTGGCGCGGGGCGGGGGAATGAGCAGTTCTTC.

This clone was picked up one time. The genes are TRBV19 and TRBJ1-6; 7 bases align to TRBD1. Per the germline V gene, CDR1 is LNHDA and CDR2 is SQIVND (reference sequence). This CDR3 is 19 amino acids long. V lost 10 bases and J lost 7; bases outside the gene matches: 25. Written as DNA, the CDR3 is TGTGCCAATTACCCGCCACGGGTCTGGTCAGGGGGGTTAAATTCACCCCTCCACTTT. This gives the protein CANYPPRVWSGGLNSPLHF.

This clone was seen more than once but under ten times. This chain links TRBV7-9 with TRBJ1-6, with D hard to call. V lost 5 bases, J lost 10 bases, and 15 bases lay in between. The germline gives CDR1 SEHNR, CDR2 FQNEAQ (reference sequence). The CDR3 runs to 14 residues. The CDR3 is CASSVIGVSSPLHF. The CDR3, as DNA: TGTGCCAGCAGCGTTATAGGAGTGAGCTCACCCCTCCACTTT.

The rearrangement links TRBV7-2 to TRBJ1-1; the match to TRBD1 covers 7 bases. Unmatched junction bases numbered 8, after V lost 5 bases and J lost 8 bases. This CDR3 has 13 residues. Germline V gene data show CDR1 as SGHTA and CDR2 as FQGNSA. CDR3: CASSPGQDREAFF. The CDR3 nucleotides read TGTGCCAGCAGCCCAGGACAGGACAGGGAAGCTTTCTTT.